This TCR beta chain was captured in a study of blood T cell repertoires in COVID-19. Authors' data handling: Nucleated cell counts were estimated from reference gene primer amplification. The protocol was immunoSEQ multiplex PCR, while the TCRdb copy is restricted to in-frame clones and leaves out a portion. V, J and clone size are those of that table, while D and trimming were read from the DNA. The profile shows 100,000 to 130,000 clones, approximately 88% of them singletons. V lost 8 bases to trimming and J lost 3 bases, with 2 bases between them. This CDR3 region has 9 residues. Germline assignment: CDR1 WNHNN and CDR2 SYGVQD (reference sequence).

The material sequenced was peripheral blood. The sequence derives from a middle-aged man with active or convalescent COVID-19. This chain uses TRBV10-1 with TRBJ2-7, with D hard to call. For the CDR3, the DNA is TGCGCCAGCCACTACGAGCAGTACTTC. It translates to CASHYEQYF.